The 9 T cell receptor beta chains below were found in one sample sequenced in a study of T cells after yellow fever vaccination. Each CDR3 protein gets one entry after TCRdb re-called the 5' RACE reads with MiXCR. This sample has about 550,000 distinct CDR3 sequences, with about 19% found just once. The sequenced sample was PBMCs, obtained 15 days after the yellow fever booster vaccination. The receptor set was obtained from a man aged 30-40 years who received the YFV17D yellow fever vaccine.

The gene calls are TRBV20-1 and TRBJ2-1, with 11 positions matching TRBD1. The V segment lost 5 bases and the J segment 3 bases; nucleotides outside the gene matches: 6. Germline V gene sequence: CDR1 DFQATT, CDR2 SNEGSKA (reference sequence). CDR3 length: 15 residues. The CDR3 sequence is CSAETGTGGYNEQFF. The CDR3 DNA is TGCAGTGCTGAAACCGGGACAGGGGGCTACAATGAGCAGTTCTTC.

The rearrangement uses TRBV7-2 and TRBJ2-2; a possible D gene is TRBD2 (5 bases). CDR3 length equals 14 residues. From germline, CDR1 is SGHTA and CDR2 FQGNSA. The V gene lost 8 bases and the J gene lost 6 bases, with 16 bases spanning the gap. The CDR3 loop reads CASGGSLAAGELFF. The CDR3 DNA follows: TGTGCCAGCGGCGGTAGTCTAGCCGCCGGGGAGCTGTTTTTT.

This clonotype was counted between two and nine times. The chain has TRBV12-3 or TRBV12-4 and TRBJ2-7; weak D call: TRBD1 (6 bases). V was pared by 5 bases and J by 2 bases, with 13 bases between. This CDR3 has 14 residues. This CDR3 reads CASSLRQAPYEQYF. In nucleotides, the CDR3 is TGTGCCAGCAGTCTTCGACAGGCCCCCTACGAGCAGTACTTC.

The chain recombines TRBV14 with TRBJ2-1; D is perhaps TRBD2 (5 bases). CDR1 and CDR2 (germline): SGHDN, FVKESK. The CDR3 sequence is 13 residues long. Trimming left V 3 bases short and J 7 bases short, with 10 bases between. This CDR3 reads CASSQFPGNEQFF. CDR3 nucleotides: TGTGCCAGCAGCCAGTTCCCGGGGAATGAGCAGTTCTTC. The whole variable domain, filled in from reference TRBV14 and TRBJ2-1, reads EAGVTQFPSHSVIEKGQTVTLRCDPISGHDNLYWYRRVMGKEIKFLLHFVKESKQDESGMPNNRFLAERTGGTYSTLKVQPAELEDSGVYFCASSQFPGNEQFFGPGTRLTVL.

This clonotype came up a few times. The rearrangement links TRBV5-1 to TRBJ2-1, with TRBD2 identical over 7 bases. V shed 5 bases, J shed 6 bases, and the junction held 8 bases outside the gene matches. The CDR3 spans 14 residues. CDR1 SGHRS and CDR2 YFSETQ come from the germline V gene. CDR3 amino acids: CASRIQREFNEQFF. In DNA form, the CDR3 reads TGCGCCAGCAGAATTCAGCGGGAATTCAATGAGCAGTTCTTC.

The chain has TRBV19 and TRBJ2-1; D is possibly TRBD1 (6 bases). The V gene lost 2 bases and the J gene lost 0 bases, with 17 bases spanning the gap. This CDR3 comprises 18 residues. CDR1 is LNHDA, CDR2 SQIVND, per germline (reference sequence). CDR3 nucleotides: TGTGCCAGTAGTATAAAGAGGGACACTGCGAGCTCCTACAATGAGCAGTTCTTC. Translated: CASSIKRDTASSYNEQFF. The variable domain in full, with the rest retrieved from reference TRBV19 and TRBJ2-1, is DGGITQSPKYLFRKEGQNVTLSCEQNLNHDAMYWYRQDPGQGLRLIYYSQIVNDFQKGDIAEGYSVSREKKESFPLTVTSAQKNPTAFYLCASSIKRDTASSYNEQFFGPGTRLTVL.

The CDR3 protein is CSATTGSSYEQYF. CDR3 in DNA: TGCAGTGCCACGACAGGCAGCTCCTACGAGCAGTACTTC. V is TRBV20-1 and J is TRBJ2-7; tentative D call: TRBD1 (6 bases). This CDR3 spans 13 amino acids. V was pared by 6 bases and J by 0 bases, with 12 bases between. The germline CDR1 and CDR2 sequences are DFQATT and SNEGSKA (reference sequence).

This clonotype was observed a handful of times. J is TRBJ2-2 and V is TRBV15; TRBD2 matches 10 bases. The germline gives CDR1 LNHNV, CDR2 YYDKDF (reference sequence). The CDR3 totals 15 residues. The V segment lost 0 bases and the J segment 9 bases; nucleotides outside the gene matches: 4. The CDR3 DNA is TGTGCCACCAGCAGAGACCTAGCGGGAGCCAGGGAGCTGTTTTTT. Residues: CATSRDLAGARELFF. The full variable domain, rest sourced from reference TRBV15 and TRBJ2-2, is DAMVIQNPRYQVTQFGKPVTLSCSQTLNHNVMYWYQQKSSQAPKLLFHYYDKDFNNEADTPDNFQSRRPNTSFCFLDIRSPGLGDTAMYLCATSRDLAGARELFFGEGSRLTVL.

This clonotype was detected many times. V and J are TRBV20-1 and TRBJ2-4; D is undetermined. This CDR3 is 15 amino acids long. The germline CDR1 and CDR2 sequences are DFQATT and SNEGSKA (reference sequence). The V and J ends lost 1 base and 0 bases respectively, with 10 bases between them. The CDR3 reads CSARVNNIAKNIQYF. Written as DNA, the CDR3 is TGCAGTGCTAGAGTTAACAACATAGCCAAAAACATTCAGTACTTC.